This record covers a single T cell receptor beta chain. In germline, CDR1 is MDHEN, CDR2 SYDVKM. The CDR3 contains 16 residues. V dropped 7 bases and J dropped 2; count of bases not matched to a gene: 10. This entry belongs to a study of T cells in Graves' hyperthyroidism and ophthalmopathy. On the study more broadly: Blood from the periphery was taken at initial diagnosis, before any treatment.

TCR beta CDR3 regions were amplified from RNA transcripts. HTBI primers were employed in a first-round RT-PCR of the TCR CDR3. TCRdb reprocessed the multiplex PCR reads with MiXCR, giving one entry per CDR3 protein. The sample contains around 340,000 distinct CDR3 sequences, about a sixth of which appear only once. The chain uses TRBV28 and TRBJ2-7; 11 nucleotides line up with TRBD1. Specimen: blood. The sequence was collected from a middle-aged woman with Graves' ophthalmopathy. The CDR3 region has the DNA TGTGCCAGCAACCCCACTCCGGACAGGGGGCCCTACGAGCAGTACTTC. Translating it yields CASNPTPDRGPYEQYF.